This is a list of T cell receptor beta chains from one sample in a study of T cells in Graves' hyperthyroidism and ophthalmopathy. Via MiXCR, TCRdb re-called the multiplex PCR reads, giving one row per CDR3 protein. In the table there are some 370,000 distinct CDR3 sequences, roughly 13% of which are singletons. Material: blood. These receptors came from a man over 45 with Graves' ophthalmopathy. Each CDR3 is given with its conserved first and last residue.

TRBV10-3,TRBJ2-3,CAISELASTDTQYF
TRBV12-3/TRBV12-4,TRBJ2-1,CASSLKNEQFF
TRBV20-1,TRBJ2-3,CSAGVPDTQYF
TRBV12-3/TRBV12-4,TRBJ2-3,CASSWYAGETDTQYF
TRBV19,TRBJ2-3,CASRGTISTDTQYF
TRBV20-1,TRBJ2-2,CSARREGPTGELFF
TRBV5-1,TRBJ2-4,CASSAWPEVGQGFAKNIQYF
TRBV5-1,TRBJ2-3,CASTASGRISSTDTQYF
TRBV2,TRBJ2-7,CASSVSASLYEQYF
TRBV30,TRBJ1-4,CAWSVLMNEKLFF
TRBV28,TRBJ1-1,CASSRGGFVEAFF
TRBV5-5,TRBJ2-1,CASSSGESSYNEQFF
TRBV27,TRBJ2-5,CASSLSTALTGTQYF
TRBV30,TRBJ2-1,CAWSTSKGGAIYNEQFF
TRBV28,TRBJ2-4,CASSLQREVAKNIQYF
TRBV6-2/TRBV6-3,TRBJ2-7,CASTRLAGGLRSYEQYF
TRBV20-1,TRBJ2-1,CSARGQTSGRYEQFF
TRBV29-1,TRBJ2-3,CSVEDLREGSTDTQYF
TRBV12-3/TRBV12-4,TRBJ2-3,CASSLVSTDTQYF
TRBV6-1,TRBJ2-1,CASSETSGRFYNEQFF
TRBV7-9,TRBJ2-7,CASSSPEGGSYEQYF
TRBV29-1,TRBJ2-7,CSVEVPLAGGLYEQYF
TRBV6-1,.,CASNGQGRGAFF
TRBV28,TRBJ1-5,CASSLLSRVRYSNQPQHF
TRBV5-1,TRBJ2-7,CASSMDPAYEQYF
TRBV3-1,TRBJ2-4,CASSQGTVGSLKNIQYF
TRBV6-6,TRBJ2-1,CASSYSFISEQFF